This T cell receptor beta chain was profiled in a study of T cell responses to AZD1222 COVID-19 vaccine (TCRdb year 2021). About the full investigation: TCR sequencing covered 230 or so trial participants: around 210 given two doses of AZD1222 and 26 given two doses of MenACWY control vaccine. Trial participants were enrolled into age subgroups of 18-55, 56-69 and 70-plus years, which contained approximately 150, 28 and 58 TCR-sequenced participants, respectively.

On the study overall, not on this receptor specifically: Conclusions about previously exposed vaccinees are limited because only six or seven AZD1222 recipients were SARS-CoV-2 seropositive at baseline. In the small 56-69-year group, the increase in depth fell short of significance, most likely because of low power. Nearly half of unique spike-specific TCRs reportedly recognized epitopes outside regions mutated in the B.1.351 and B.1.1.7 variants. The whole spike protein was spanned by vaccine-associated CD4 TCRs, and dominant responses were seen in regions 160-218 and 743-854. A significant rise in spike-specific TCR breadth and depth was observed after two AZD1222 doses relative to day 0 and relative to MenACWY recipients. Because no day 14 peak-response samples were available, repertoires were characterized only after the peak T cell response. Participants were mostly white British, with more females than males. The authors suggested clonal diversity may have been underestimated.

The time point label of this sample denotes: about 28 days (+/-7) after the second vaccine dose. AZD1222 recipients whose second dose came at about 4 weeks and those whose second dose came at about 12 weeks were combined into one group, since spike-specific TCR depth and breadth did not differ between the two schedules. Vaccinee samples came from UK trials COV001 and COV002, including a single-blind randomized controlled phase 2/3 trial of AZD1222 (ChAdOx1 nCoV-19) in healthy adults. Trial participant PBMC samples were collected at day 0 and day 28 after the second dose for TCRbeta chain sequencing. Of note for this clone: The target of this receptor is not known. No much larger clone exists at a distance of one base, and base qualities are not known.

A distance of 10 bases separates the germline ends of V and J, which lose 1 base and 7 bases respectively. From its cysteine to its phenylalanine, the CDR3 spans 13 amino acids. Just CDR3 DNA is preserved here, 39 bases in frame from base 1. The CDR3 regions of human TCRbeta chains were analyzed by immunosequencing. Turning to the authors' computational methods: Repertoire TCRs were checked for matches against a reference library of SARS-CoV-2-specific TCRs that had been generated using the MIRA antigen-specificity platform. Breadth was defined as the fraction of unique TCRs that were SARS-CoV-2-associated. Depth was defined as the fraction of total T cells that were SARS-CoV-2-associated. Using the MIRA data, each spike-specific TCR was mapped to the spike region that the TCR reacts to and placed in a CD4 or CD8 class. Log10-transformed breadth and depth values were compared by one-way ANOVA with Sidak's multiple comparisons tests. TCRdb took this table from immuneACCESS and kept in-frame rearrangements with V and J called. Such tables lack part of the clones; where checked against another copy, unresolved V genes explain under half of the gap, and the rest is unexplained. V and J calls plus clone size are reproduced from that table; the DNA served to infer D and trimming. Present in this sample are roughly 120,000 clones, about 85% of which were seen just once. About 4.4% of the sample is held by the ten biggest clonotypes.

Material: peripheral blood, obtained 28 days after the second AZD1222 dose. The clonotype comes from an adult who received the AZD1222 COVID-19 vaccine. The chain links TRBV12-3 or TRBV12-4 with TRBJ1-2, with TRBD1 perhaps the D gene, on 5 matching bases. The DNA sequence is TGTGCCAGCAGTTTAGATCAGGGTGCTGGCTACACCTTC. Its amino acids are CASSLDQGAGYTF.